This T cell receptor (beta chain) was recovered during a study of T cell responses to AZD1222 COVID-19 vaccine. Study outcomes and limitations: Among the donors, most were white British and more were female, and clonal diversity was possibly underestimated. Vaccine-associated CD4 TCRs spanned spike, dominant at 160-218 and 743-854.

Here immunoSEQ multiplex PCR was the method, and the copy in TCRdb shows in-frame clones only, minus some. The sample lists about 180,000 clones, about nine tenths occurring once. Regarding this clone: Its antigen is unidentified.

Germline CDR1 and CDR2: SGDLS and YYNGEE. This CDR3 region has 15 residues. V was pared by 5 bases and J by 3 bases, with 9 bases of the junction left unmatched. The clonotype comes from an adult in good health. The sequencing here drew on peripheral blood, taken on day 0 of AZD1222 vaccination. The V call is TRBV9, the J call TRBJ2-3; 7 bases line up with TRBD1. The CDR3 nucleotides read TGTGCCAGCAGTGTGAGGGGACAGCAGACAGATACGCAGTATTTT. It encodes CASSVRGQQTDTQYF.